The 9 T cell receptor beta chains below all came from one sample that was sequenced in a study of T cell changes during pregnancy in multiple sclerosis (dated by TCRdb to about 2019). Library prep was done by the immunoSEQ multiplex PCR assay. As stored in TCRdb, this immuneACCESS dataset retains in-frame rearrangements with V and J assigned. A fraction of the clones does not appear; measured against another copy, unresolved V genes explain less than half of the discrepancy, and the remainder lacks a known reason. The sample table lists about 44,000 clones, under 95% of them with a count of one. The ten largest clones capture less than 0.65% of the sample. Specimen: CD4+ T cells from peripheral blood mononuclear cells, collected in the third trimester of pregnancy. The origin of the receptors is a female donor with multiple sclerosis, enrolled in a pregnancy study.

V and J are TRBV19 and TRBJ2-4, with 9 nucleotides matching TRBD2. Germline CDR1 reads LNHDA; CDR2 reads SQIVND (reference sequence). The length of the CDR3 is 17 residues. V lost 11 bases, J lost 1 base, and 15 bases stayed unmatched. The CDR3 region has the DNA TGTGCCCCCAGCGGGGGGACGAAATTAAATGCCAAAAACATTCAGTACTTC. As protein: CAPSGGTKLNAKNIQYF.

The rearrangement uses TRBV29-1 and TRBJ1-4; the D gene is possibly TRBD1 (5 bases). CDR3 length: 12 residues. Trimming removed 4 bases at V and 5 bases at J, with 8 bases between. Germline CDR1 and CDR2: SQVTM and ANQGSEA. The CDR3 protein is CSVGGLNEKLFF. For the CDR3, the DNA is TGCAGCGTTGGGGGCCTGAATGAAAAACTGTTTTTT.

The rearrangement links TRBV11-3 to TRBJ2-2, with 9 bases identical to TRBD2. Trimming cost V 2 bases and J 6 bases; bases outside gene matches: 13. This CDR3 is 18 amino acids long. Germline assignment: CDR1 SGHNT and CDR2 YENEEA. The CDR3 nucleotides read TGTGCCAGCAGCTTAAATTTGGCGGGAGGGCCATCCTCCGGGGAGCTGTTTTTT. This codes for CASSLNLAGGPSSGELFF. Combining the CDR3 with reference TRBV11-3 and TRBJ2-2 gives the whole variable domain EAGVVQSPRYKIIEKKQPVAFWCNPISGHNTLYWYLQNLGQGPELLIRYENEEAVDDSQLPKDRFSAERLKGVDSTLKIQPAELGDSAVYLCASSLNLAGGPSSGELFFGEGSRLTVL.

The chain couples TRBV30 to TRBJ2-7; D remains ambiguous. This CDR3 region has 11 residues. Germline CDR1 GTSNPN, CDR2 SVGIG (reference sequence). Trimming removed 2 bases from V and 7 bases from J, with 9 bases in between. The CDR3 bases are TGTGCCTGGAGTCCCCTTGAGGAGCAGTACTTC. Translating gives CAWSPLEEQYF.

The chain combines TRBV25-1 with TRBJ1-1; 7 bases match TRBD1. Germline CDR1 reads MGHDK; CDR2 reads SYGVNS. V trimming: 6 bases; J trimming: 8 bases; junction bases outside the gene matches: 12. The CDR3 runs to 14 residues. For the CDR3, the DNA is TGTGCCAGCAGCATCTCACAGGGGAATTCGGAAGCTTTCTTT. This encodes CASSISQGNSEAFF.

V gene TRBV4-3 combines with J gene TRBJ2-1; 8 nucleotides match TRBD2. V lost 3 bases to trimming and J lost 8 bases; unmatched junction nucleotides: 15. Germline CDR1 reads LGHNA; CDR2 reads YSLEER. This CDR3 is 17 amino acids long. This CDR3 reads CASSQLTTGRARDEQFF. The CDR3 DNA reads as TGCGCCAGCAGCCAGCTTACAACCGGGAGGGCCAGGGATGAGCAGTTCTTC.

V is TRBV18 and J is TRBJ2-7; possibly TRBD2 for D (6 bases). The ends were cut back, 1 base at V and 5 bases at J, with 12 bases in the middle. Germline values: CDR1 KGHSH, CDR2 LQKENI. The CDR3 covers 14 residues. This CDR3 reads CASSPQKGRHEQYF. The DNA for the CDR3 is TGTGCCAGCTCACCACAGAAAGGGAGGCACGAGCAGTACTTC. Variable domain in full (rest from reference TRBV18 and TRBJ2-7): NAGVMQNPRHLVRRRGQEARLRCSPMKGHSHVYWYRQLPEEGLKFMVYLQKENIIDESGMPKERFSAEFPKEGPSILRIQQVVRGDSAAYFCASSPQKGRHEQYFGPGTRLTVT.

This clone appeared a single time. This CDR3 reads CASSVDSGNYEQYF. For the CDR3, the DNA is TGTGCCAGCAGCGTAGACTCAGGGAACTACGAGCAGTACTTC. The V and J genes are TRBV9 and TRBJ2-7; a weak D match, TRBD1 (5 bases). The ends were cut back, 0 bases at V and 3 bases at J, with 10 bases in the middle. The CDR3 is made up of 14 amino acids. The V gene's germline CDR1 is SGDLS and CDR2 YYNGEE.

J is TRBJ2-7 and V is TRBV7-2; 8 bases match TRBD1. J gave up 0 bases and V 5 bases, and 3 bases lay outside the gene matches. In germline, CDR1 is SGHTA, CDR2 FQGNSA. The CDR3 totals 14 residues. This CDR3 is CASSRDRSSYEQYF. The CDR3 bases are TGTGCCAGCAGCCGGGACAGGTCCTCCTACGAGCAGTACTTC.